This TCR beta chain originates from a study of blood T cells in healthy people across ages. General study points: Whereas aged donors had fewer naive CD4+ cells, long-lived donors had more of them and higher diversity.

The CDR3 covers 13 residues. CDR1 and CDR2 (germline): MNHEY, SMNVEV (reference sequence). Note on this clonotype: Its target is not known.

With a J-beta primer mix and a sample-barcoded 5' primer, a second PCR ran about 6 to 11 cycles. Every individual sample yielded 2.5 million or more paired-end reads (each containing CDR3). MiXCR was run by TCRdb on the 5' RACE reads, yielding one entry per CDR3 protein. The data contain fewer than 2,000,000 distinct CDR3 sequences, about 35% of them seen just once; the ten biggest clones take up approximately 11%. This TCR derives from a woman aged 25-40 years in good health. The material sequenced was blood. The chain links TRBV27 to TRBJ2-5, with D tentatively TRBD1 (6 bases). TRBJ2-7 explains the end of the DNA better; the J call may be wrong. CDR3 region: CASSPPQGFEQYF. DNA for the CDR3: TGTGCCAGCAGTCCACCCCAGGGGTTCGAGCAGTACTTC.